These T cell receptor beta chains were read from a single sample in a study of CD8 T cells in ankylosing spondylitis. MiXCR, run by TCRdb on the 5' RACE reads, gives a single entry per CDR3 protein. The table includes 250,000 to 400,000 distinct CDR3 sequences, 9.5% to 13% detected once. The sequencing sample was made of blood, either unsorted or a sorted T cell fraction (not recorded which). These receptors all stem from a female donor with ankylosing spondylitis or in good health (not recorded which). The CDR3 runs from the conserved cysteine through the conserved F or W. Fields, in order: V gene, D gene, J gene, clone size, CDR3 DNA, CDR3 protein. A D gene is named only where the DNA matches it firmly. Clone size is shown for a subset of rows, as once, few, many or a class of expanded clone.

>TRBV28|NA|TRBJ2-7|many
TGTGCCAGCAGTCGGGACATCTCCTACGAGCAGTACTTC
CASSRDISYEQYF
>TRBV20-1|NA|TRBJ2-4|many
TGCAGTGCTACCGGATCAGCCAAAAACATTCAGTACTTC
CSATGSAKNIQYF
>TRBV29-1|NA|TRBJ2-1|NA
TGCAGCGATCGCGGGACGCCCGGGAACAATGAGCAGTTCTTC
CSDRGTPGNNEQFF
>TRBV20-1|TRBD1|TRBJ1-5|many
TGCAGTGCTAGACGGGGAGGGGGCAGGGGGCGGAATCAGCCCCAGCATTTT
CSARRGGGRGRNQPQHF
>TRBV5-1|NA|TRBJ2-7|NA
TGCGCCAGCAGCTTGCAATTGGTCCGGGGCCCATCCTACGAGCAGTACTTC
CASSLQLVRGPSYEQYF
>TRBV20-1|TRBD2|TRBJ2-7|many
TGCAGTGCTCCTCTAGCGGGGTACTCCTACGAGCAGTACTTC
CSAPLAGYSYEQYF
>TRBV6-1|TRBD2|TRBJ2-3|few
TGTGCCAGCAGCCCTCGAAGCGGGAGGGCCGTGGGAGATACGCAGTATTTT
CASSPRSGRAVGDTQYF
>TRBV20-1|NA|TRBJ2-2|many
TGCAGTGCTAGAGAAAGGGTGGGGGAGCTGTTTTTT
CSARERVGELFF
>TRBV7-9|NA|TRBJ1-3|few
TGTGCCAGCAGCTTGGGGGGACTCTCTGGAAACACCATATATTTT
CASSLGGLSGNTIYF
>TRBV5-1|NA|TRBJ1-4|NA
TGCGCCAGCAGCCTGTCTCGGGCCCCTAATGAAAAACTGTTTTTT
CASSLSRAPNEKLFF
>TRBV5-1|NA|TRBJ2-3|few
TGCGCCAGCAGCCTACAAGGGACTAGCACAGATACGCAGTATTTT
CASSLQGTSTDTQYF
>TRBV12-3/TRBV12-4|NA|TRBJ1-5|many
TGTGCCAGCAGTTGGGGCTCGATTGGCAATCAGCCCCAGCATTTT
CASSWGSIGNQPQHF
>TRBV3-1|NA|TRBJ2-1|many
TGTGCCAGCAGCCAAGACTGGGCTGGGAACAATGAGCAGTTCTTC
CASSQDWAGNNEQFF
>TRBV21-1|NA|TRBJ2-7|many
TGTGCCAGCAACGTGGACAGGGACCGCTACGAGCAGTACTTC
CASNVDRDRYEQYF
>TRBV20-1|NA|TRBJ2-5|many
TGCAGTGCTAGAGGAGTCTGGCCGGTTGAGGAGACCCAGTACTTC
CSARGVWPVEETQYF
>TRBV7-6|NA|TRBJ2-1|NA
TGTGCCAGCAGCTTAGACAGGAGCTTAGGGGATGAGCAGTTCTTC
CASSLDRSLGDEQFF
>TRBV27|TRBD1|TRBJ1-6|many
TGTGCCAGCAGCTCCGCCGAGACAGGGACCATTTTATATAATTCACCCCTCCACTTT
CASSSAETGTILYNSPLHF
>TRBV19|NA|TRBJ1-6|NA
TGTGCCAGTAGTATACGGCGCCGGCAGAATTCACCCCTCCACTTT
CASSIRRRQNSPLHF
>TRBV28|TRBD2|TRBJ2-1|NA
TGTGCCAGCAGTCCAGGGACTAGCGGGAGAGACAATGAGCAGTTCTTC
CASSPGTSGRDNEQFF
>TRBV29-1|TRBD1|TRBJ2-1|many
TGCAGCGTTGAAGCCCCGGACAGGGTTTCCTACAATGAGCAGTTCTTC
CSVEAPDRVSYNEQFF
>TRBV6-1|NA|TRBJ1-2|many
TGTGCCAGCAAACGGACAGAATTTTATGGCTACACCTTC
CASKRTEFYGYTF
>TRBV10-3|NA|TRBJ1-1|many
TGTGCCACCTTGACAGACACCGAAGCTTTCTTT
CATLTDTEAFF
>TRBV20-1|TRBD2|TRBJ2-7|many
TGCAGTGCTATATTTTTACCGGGACTAGCGGGAGACGAGCAGTACTTC
CSAIFLPGLAGDEQYF
>TRBV4-3|TRBD2|TRBJ2-1|many
TGCGCCAGCAGCCACAGCCCGGGACTAGACCCTCGCAATGAGCAGTTCTTC
CASSHSPGLDPRNEQFF
>TRBV11-2|NA|TRBJ1-2|many
TGTGCCAGCACCCCGCGGGTGGGAACCTATGGCTACACCTTC
CASTPRVGTYGYTF
>TRBV5-1|TRBD1|TRBJ1-2|NA
TGCGCCAGCAGCTTGGCTTCGGGACAGGGTAGAAACTATGGCTACACCTTC
CASSLASGQGRNYGYTF
>TRBV6-1|NA|TRBJ2-3|many
TGTGCCAGCATGAAGAGGAAGGGGACAGATACGCAGTATTTT
CASMKRKGTDTQYF
>TRBV20-1|NA|TRBJ2-1|many
TGCAGTGCTAGTTCTACTTCCTCCTACAATGAGCAGTTCTTC
CSASSTSSYNEQFF
>TRBV5-1|NA|TRBJ1-5|few
TGCGCCAGCAGCCCCCCCGGCAAGGCCCTTTCGGGCAATCAGCCCCAGCATTTT
CASSPPGKALSGNQPQHF
>TRBV20-1|TRBD2|TRBJ2-3|many
TGCAGTGCTAGATCCCCTAGCGGGAGTATTTCAGATACGCAGTATTTT
CSARSPSGSISDTQYF
>TRBV5-1|TRBD2|TRBJ2-1|many
TGCGCCAGCAGCTTCACCGGGACTAGCGGGAATGAGCAGTTCTTC
CASSFTGTSGNEQFF
>TRBV5-1|NA|TRBJ1-5|once
TGCGCCAGCAGCTTGGAGGGAGGGGGTGGATATCAGCATTTT
CASSLEGGGGYQHF
>TRBV5-1|TRBD1|TRBJ2-1|many
TGCGCCAGCAGCACTTGGACAGGGCCCTTGATTAACAATGGGATTGTGGAGCAGTTCTTC
CASSTWTGPLINNGIVEQFF
>TRBV9|NA|TRBJ2-3|many
TGTGCCAGCAGCGCCCAGGGGTTGCACGCAGATACGCAGTATTTT
CASSAQGLHADTQYF
>TRBV7-2|NA|TRBJ2-3|many
TGTGCCAGCGAGACTGGGGATACGCAGTATTTT
CASETGDTQYF
>TRBV5-1|NA|TRBJ1-1|many
TGCGCCAGCAGGGGCAGTTCTGGTGACACTGAAGCTTTCTTT
CASRGSSGDTEAFF
>TRBV27|NA|TRBJ2-5|many
TGTGCCAGCAGTTTCGGGCGGGCGGGAGAGACCCAGTACTTC
CASSFGRAGETQYF
>TRBV3-1|NA|TRBJ1-5|NA
TGTGCCAGCAGCCAAGAGGTTGGCAGGGATTTACAGCCCCAGCATTTT
CASSQEVGRDLQPQHF
>TRBV7-8|TRBD2|TRBJ2-1|NA
TGTGCCAGCAGCTTAGGCCTAGCGGGGGGGTCCAATGAGCAGTTCTTC
CASSLGLAGGSNEQFF
>TRBV20-1|TRBD2|TRBJ2-1|few
TGCAGTGCTAGAGATAACCGGGGGGGCGCGGGTGAGCAGTTCTTC
CSARDNRGGAGEQFF
>TRBV11-2|NA|TRBJ2-3|NA
TGTGCCAGCAGCTCCCGCGCGGCAGATACGCAGTATTTT
CASSSRAADTQYF
>TRBV27|NA|TRBJ1-1|many
TGTGCCAGCAGTTCACCCCGGACAGACCCCGGGGCTGAAGCTTTCTTT
CASSSPRTDPGAEAFF
>TRBV7-2|NA|TRBJ1-5|many
TGTGCCAGCAGCTTAGGGTTCGGTCAGCCCCAGCATTTT
CASSLGFGQPQHF
>TRBV11-2|NA|TRBJ2-1|many
TGTGCCAGCAGCTTAATGAGTCTACGCGGAGGGTCCTACAATGAGCAGTTCTTC
CASSLMSLRGGSYNEQFF
>TRBV24-1|TRBD1|TRBJ1-5|many
TGTGCCACCAGCGCTACAGGGGCGGGTATGGATCAGCCCCAGCATTTT
CATSATGAGMDQPQHF
>TRBV5-1|NA|TRBJ1-6|few
TGCGCCAGCAGCCCTTCCCCAGGGTCTCGGAATTCACCCCTCCACTTT
CASSPSPGSRNSPLHF
>TRBV6-2/TRBV6-3|NA|TRBJ1-1|NA
TGTGCCAGCAGTTGGGGGACCAGCTACACTGAAGCTTTCTTT
CASSWGTSYTEAFF
>TRBV20-1|TRBD1|TRBJ1-4|NA
TGCAGTGCTAGAGATAAGCTCGGACAGGGGATTGAAAAACTGTTTTTT
CSARDKLGQGIEKLFF
>TRBV30|NA|TRBJ1-1|few
TGTGCCTGGATGGACAGCCAGAACACTGAAGCTTTCTTT
CAWMDSQNTEAFF
>TRBV20-1|TRBD2|TRBJ2-1|many
TGCAGTGCCATAGCGGGAGGTACCTCCTACAATGAGCAGTTCTTC
CSAIAGGTSYNEQFF
>TRBV20-1|NA|TRBJ1-2|many
TGCAGTGCTAGCGGGACAAGGAACCTTGCTGGCTATGGCTACACCTTC
CSASGTRNLAGYGYTF
>TRBV5-1|NA|TRBJ2-1|many
TGCGCCAGCGAACCGGGGGGCCGGAACAATGAGCAGTTCTTC
CASEPGGRNNEQFF
>TRBV3-1|NA|TRBJ1-6|NA
TGTGCCAGCAGCCAAGTCAGAAATTCACCCCTCCACTTT
CASSQVRNSPLHF
>TRBV28|TRBD1|TRBJ1-2|NA
TGTGCCAGCAGGAAAGATGGGACAGGGCAGCGAGGCTACACCTTC
CASRKDGTGQRGYTF
>TRBV20-1|TRBD2|TRBJ2-1|many
TGCAGTGCTCCACCCTTGACTAGCGGCGAACAATTCTTC
CSAPPLTSGEQFF
>TRBV10-3|NA|TRBJ1-5|NA
TGTGCCACGAACCTGGACGGGGGGCGCAATCAGCCCCAGCATTTT
CATNLDGGRNQPQHF
>TRBV28|TRBD2|TRBJ2-5|NA
TGTGCCAGCAGTAGGGGACTAGCGGGTGGGACCCAGTACTTC
CASSRGLAGGTQYF
>TRBV5-1|NA|TRBJ2-1|NA
TGCGCCAGCAGGGGGATGAGGGCTAATGAGCAGTTCTTC
CASRGMRANEQFF
>TRBV5-6|TRBD2|TRBJ2-1|NA
TGTGCCAGCACCTTGGGGAGCGGGACTTTCTACAATGAGCAGTTCTTC
CASTLGSGTFYNEQFF
>TRBV7-8|TRBD2|TRBJ2-2|many
TGTGCCAGCAGCTACCAGCGGGGACCGAACACCGGGGAGCTGTTTTTT
CASSYQRGPNTGELFF